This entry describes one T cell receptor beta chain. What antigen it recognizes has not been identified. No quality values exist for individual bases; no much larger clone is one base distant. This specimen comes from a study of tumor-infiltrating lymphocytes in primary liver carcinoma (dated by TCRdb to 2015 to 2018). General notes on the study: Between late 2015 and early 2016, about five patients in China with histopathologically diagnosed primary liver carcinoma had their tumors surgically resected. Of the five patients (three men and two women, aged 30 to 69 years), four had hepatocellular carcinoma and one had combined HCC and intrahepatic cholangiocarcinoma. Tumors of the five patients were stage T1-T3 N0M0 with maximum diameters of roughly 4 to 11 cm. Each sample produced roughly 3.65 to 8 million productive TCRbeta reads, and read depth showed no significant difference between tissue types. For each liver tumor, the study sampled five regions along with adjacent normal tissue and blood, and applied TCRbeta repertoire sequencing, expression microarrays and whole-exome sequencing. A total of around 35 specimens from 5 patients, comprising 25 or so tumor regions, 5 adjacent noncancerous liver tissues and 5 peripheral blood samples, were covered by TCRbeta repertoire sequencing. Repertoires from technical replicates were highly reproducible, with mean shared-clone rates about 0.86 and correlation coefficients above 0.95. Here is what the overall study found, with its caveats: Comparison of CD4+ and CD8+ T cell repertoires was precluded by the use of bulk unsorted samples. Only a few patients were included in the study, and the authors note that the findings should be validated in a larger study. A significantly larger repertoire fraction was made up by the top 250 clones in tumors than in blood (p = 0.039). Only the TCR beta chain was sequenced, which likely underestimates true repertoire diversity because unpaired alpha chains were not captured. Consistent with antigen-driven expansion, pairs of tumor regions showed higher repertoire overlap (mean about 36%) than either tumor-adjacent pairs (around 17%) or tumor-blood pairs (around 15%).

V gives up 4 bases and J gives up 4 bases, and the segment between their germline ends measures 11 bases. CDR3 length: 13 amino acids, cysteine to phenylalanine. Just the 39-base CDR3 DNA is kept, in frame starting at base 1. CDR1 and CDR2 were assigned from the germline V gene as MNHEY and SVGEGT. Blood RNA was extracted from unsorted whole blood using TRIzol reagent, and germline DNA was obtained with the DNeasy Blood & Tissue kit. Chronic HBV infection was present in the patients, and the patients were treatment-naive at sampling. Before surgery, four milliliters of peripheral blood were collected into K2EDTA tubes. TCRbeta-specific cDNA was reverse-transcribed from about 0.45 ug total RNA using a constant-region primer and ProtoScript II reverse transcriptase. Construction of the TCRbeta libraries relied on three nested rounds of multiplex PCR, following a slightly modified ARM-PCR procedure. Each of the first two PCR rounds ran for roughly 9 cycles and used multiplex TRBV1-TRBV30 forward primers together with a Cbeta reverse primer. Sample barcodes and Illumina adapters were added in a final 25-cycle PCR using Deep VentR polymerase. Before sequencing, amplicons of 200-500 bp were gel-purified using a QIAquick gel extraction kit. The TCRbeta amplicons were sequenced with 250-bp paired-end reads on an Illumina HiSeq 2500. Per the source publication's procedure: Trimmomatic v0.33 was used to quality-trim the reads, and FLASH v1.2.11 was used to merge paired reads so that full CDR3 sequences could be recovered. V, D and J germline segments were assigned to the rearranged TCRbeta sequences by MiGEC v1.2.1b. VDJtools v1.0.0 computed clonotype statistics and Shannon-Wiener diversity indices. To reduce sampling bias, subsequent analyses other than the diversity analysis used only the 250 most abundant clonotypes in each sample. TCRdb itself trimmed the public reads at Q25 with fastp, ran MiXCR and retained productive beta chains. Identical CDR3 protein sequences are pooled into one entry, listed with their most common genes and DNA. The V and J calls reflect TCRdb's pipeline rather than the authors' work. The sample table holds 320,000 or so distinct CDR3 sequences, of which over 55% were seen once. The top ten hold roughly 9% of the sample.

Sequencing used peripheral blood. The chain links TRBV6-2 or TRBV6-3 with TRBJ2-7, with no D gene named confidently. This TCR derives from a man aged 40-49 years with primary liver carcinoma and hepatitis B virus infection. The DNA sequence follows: TGTGCCAGCAGTTGGCCGGTCTTATACGAGCAGTACTTC. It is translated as CASSWPVLYEQYF.